The 23 T cell receptor beta chains below all came from one sample that was sequenced in a study of shared clonotypes between healthy human individuals. Profiled with immunoSEQ multiplex PCR; TCRdb holds only in-frame clones, not every one. The sample has 2.3 million or so clones, 90% to 95% seen once. The sequenced sample consisted of naive CD4+ T cells from PBMCs. Subset here: CD45RA+ positively selected. These receptors all come from a man younger than 30 in good health. Some clones in this sample may be carry-over from other donors' samples.

The chain recombines TRBV11-1 with TRBJ2-4; D is unclear. The CDR3 has 16 amino acids. Germline V gene sequence: CDR1 SGHAT, CDR2 FQDESV (reference sequence). Trimming shortened V by 1 base and J by 0 bases, and 10 bases separated the two germline ends. CDR3 protein: CASSLGGPLAKNIQYF. In DNA form, the CDR3 reads TGTGCCAGCAGCTTAGGTGGGCCTCTAGCCAAAAACATTCAGTACTTC.

The V gene is TRBV7-3, the J gene TRBJ2-3, with no clear D. CDR1 SGHTA and CDR2 FQGTGA come from the germline V gene. V was shortened by 5 bases and J by 10 bases, with 19 bases between the two germline ends. This CDR3 is 14 amino acids long. The CDR3 here is CASSPGQAETAQYF. The CDR3 nucleotides read TGTGCCAGCAGCCCCGGGCAGGCCGAAACCGCGCAGTATTTT.

The CDR3 DNA reads TGTGCCAGCAGAGATCCGGGACAGACGAGCTCTGGAAACACCATATATTTT. This encodes CASRDPGQTSSGNTIYF. The rearrangement links TRBV28 to TRBJ1-3, with 7 bases identical to TRBD1. Germline CDR1 MDHEN, CDR2 SYDVKM. Trimming at V came to 6 bases and at J to 0 bases, leaving 11 bases not matched to a gene. The length of the CDR3 is 17 residues.

The V gene is TRBV2, the J gene TRBJ2-2, with 9 bases lining up with TRBD2. Germline-derived CDR1 and CDR2 are SNHLY and FYNNEI. This CDR3 has 18 amino acids. V was pared by 8 bases and J by 6 bases, with 19 bases of the junction left unmatched. This CDR3 is CASPQSVPGLAEPGELFF. CDR3 coding DNA: TGTGCCAGCCCACAAAGTGTACCGGGACTAGCAGAACCCGGGGAGCTGTTTTTT.

Turning to this clone: This specimen includes other DNA sequences encoding the same CDR3. This rearrangement joins TRBV28 to TRBJ2-7; D call uncertain. In germline, CDR1 is MDHEN, CDR2 SYDVKM. This CDR3 spans 11 amino acids. With 8 bases removed from V and 0 bases from J, the gap between germline ends came to 5 bases. In DNA form, the CDR3 reads TGTGCCAGCTTGAGCTCCTACGAGCAGTACTTC. Translating gives CASLSSYEQYF. The whole variable domain, remainder taken from reference TRBV28 and TRBJ2-7, is DVKVTQSSRYLVKRTGEKVFLECVQDMDHENMFWYRQDPGLGLRLIYFSYDVKMKEKGDIPEGYSVSREKKERFSLILESASTNQTSMYLCASLSSYEQYFGPGTRLTVT.

V gene TRBV5-1 combines with J gene TRBJ2-3, with D unclear. The germline gives CDR1 SGHRS, CDR2 YFSETQ. With 4 bases removed from V and 0 bases from J, the gap between germline ends came to 15 bases. The CDR3 covers 16 residues. CDR3 protein: CASSLGVSASTDTQYF. In DNA form, the CDR3 reads TGCGCCAGCAGCCTTGGGGTTTCGGCTAGCACAGATACGCAGTATTTT.

This chain joins TRBV5-8 and TRBJ1-1; D gene uncertain. V lost 5 bases, J lost 3 bases, and 17 bases lay in between. Germline CDR1 SGHTS, CDR2 YDEGEE. This CDR3 contains 15 residues. The CDR3 coding sequence is TGTGCCAGCAGACACGCGGCAGGACCCTACACTGAAGCTTTCTTT. Its translation: CASRHAAGPYTEAFF.

The J gene is TRBJ2-7, the V gene TRBV6-5, with D maybe TRBD2 (6 bases). V lost 3 bases and J 12 bases, leaving 15 bases between the germline ends. The CDR3 loop spans 12 amino acids. CDR1 is MNHEY, CDR2 SVGAGI, per germline. The CDR3 DNA is TGTGCCAGCAGTTATCGGGACTCCTCATTGTACTTC. It is translated as CASSYRDSSLYF.

The chain links TRBV5-1 to TRBJ1-1; D unresolved. CDR3 length: 16 amino acids. The V end lost 3 bases, the J end lost 5 bases, and 20 bases lay between the germline ends. Germline V gene lookup returns CDR1 SGHRS and CDR2 YFSETQ. CDR3 nucleotide sequence: TGCGCCAGCAGCTCGAACCCAATCGGTATTCGGACTGAAGCTTTCTTT. It codes for CASSSNPIGIRTEAFF. Variable domain in full (rest from reference TRBV5-1 and TRBJ1-1): KAGVTQTPRYLIKTRGQQVTLSCSPISGHRSVSWYQQTPGQGLQFLFEYFSETQRNKGNFPGRFSGRQFSNSRSEMNVSTLELGDSALYLCASSSNPIGIRTEAFFGQGTRLTVV.

This rearrangement joins TRBV28 to TRBJ1-6; D may be TRBD1 (5 bases). Germline CDR1 and CDR2: MDHEN and SYDVKM. Trimming left V 7 bases short and J 5 bases short, with 15 bases between. The CDR3 has 15 residues. CDR3 in DNA: TGTGCCAGCAATACACCGGGACCGAATAATTCACCCCTCCACTTT. This translates into CASNTPGPNNSPLHF.

The genes are TRBV28 and TRBJ2-1; D is ambiguous. The CDR3 runs to 14 residues. The V end lost 5 bases, the J end lost 5 bases, and 13 bases lay between the germline ends. Germline V CDR1 and CDR2: MDHEN, SYDVKM. The CDR3 reads CASSPSFAHNEQFF. For the CDR3, the DNA is TGTGCCAGCAGTCCCTCCTTCGCCCACAATGAGCAGTTCTTC.

This chain uses TRBV11-2 with TRBJ2-5, with D perhaps TRBD2 (6 bases). Germline V gives CDR1 SGHAT, CDR2 FQNNGV. V lost 2 bases, J lost 2 bases, and 15 bases lay in between. The CDR3 length is 16 residues. CDR3 protein: CASSLWPGVGQETQYF. As DNA, the CDR3 is TGTGCCAGCAGCTTATGGCCGGGGGTAGGGCAAGAGACCCAGTACTTC.

CDR3 nucleotides: TGTGCCAGCAGCTTGGAGCCTAGGCTACACACAGATACGCAGTATTTT. It specifies CASSLEPRLHTDTQYF. The chain joins TRBV5-8 to TRBJ2-3; D unclear. CDR1 and CDR2 from the germline V gene are SGHTS and YDEGEE. V was shortened by 0 bases and J by 2 bases, with 13 bases between the two germline ends. The CDR3 is made up of 16 amino acids. Full variable domain (outside the CDR3, taken from reference TRBV5-8 and TRBJ2-3): EAGVTQSPTHLIKTRGQQATLRCSPISGHTSVYWYQQALGLGLQFLLWYDEGEERNRGNFPPRFSGRQFPNYSSELNVNALELEDSALYLCASSLEPRLHTDTQYFGPGTRLTVL.

The chain has TRBV6-1 and TRBJ2-5; D gene unclear. This CDR3 is 16 amino acids long. V gave up 3 bases and J gave up 7 bases, with 21 bases separating them. From germline, CDR1 is MNHNS and CDR2 SASEGT. CDR3 coding DNA: TGTGCCAGCAGTGATAAAAAATTTTTCCGGGTGGTGACCCAGTACTTC. Protein: CASSDKKFFRVVTQYF.

In regard to this clone: The same CDR3 also results from other DNA sequences found in this sample. The chain couples TRBV6-5 to TRBJ2-5, with 7 bases identical to TRBD2. Per the germline V gene, CDR1 is MNHEY and CDR2 is SVGAGI. The V segment lost 2 bases and the J segment 5 bases; nucleotides outside the gene matches: 2. This CDR3 comprises 13 residues. CDR3 sequence reads: CASSYGGVETQYF. CDR3 bases: TGTGCCAGCAGTTACGGGGGGGTTGAGACCCAGTACTTC.

This clone appeared a single time. The chain couples TRBV5-4 to TRBJ2-1, with D possibly matching TRBD2 (6 bases). V gave up 6 bases and J gave up 0 bases, with 13 bases separating them. The CDR3 is 15 amino acids. Germline V gives CDR1 SGHNT, CDR2 YYREEE (reference sequence). The CDR3 region is CASTPTSGSYNEQFF. The CDR3 region has the DNA TGTGCCAGCACCCCGACTAGTGGCTCCTACAATGAGCAGTTCTTC.

V and J are TRBV11-3 and TRBJ2-1, with D uncertain. The V end lost 4 bases, the J end lost 5 bases, and 9 bases lay between the germline ends. Germline V CDR1 and CDR2: SGHNT, YENEEA. This CDR3 is 13 amino acids long. CDR3 sequence: CASSSPANNEQFF. The CDR3 region has the DNA TGTGCCAGCAGCTCCCCAGCTAACAATGAGCAGTTCTTC. Full variable domain (remainder filled in from reference TRBV11-3 and TRBJ2-1): EAGVVQSPRYKIIEKKQPVAFWCNPISGHNTLYWYLQNLGQGPELLIRYENEEAVDDSQLPKDRFSAERLKGVDSTLKIQPAELGDSAVYLCASSSPANNEQFFGPGTRLTVL.

The CDR3 is CASTVHGLYSGNTIYF. The CDR3 DNA reads as TGTGCCAGCACCGTACATGGCCTTTACTCTGGAAACACCATATATTTT. V and J are TRBV5-6 and TRBJ1-3; D is uncertain. Trimming shortened V by 6 bases and J by 0 bases, and 16 bases separated the two germline ends. The length of the CDR3 is 16 residues. Germline values: CDR1 SGHDT, CDR2 YYEEEE.

As to this clone: The same CDR3 is also encoded by other DNA sequences in this sample. The chain employs TRBV28 and TRBJ2-5; D not resolved. The CDR3 has 14 residues. Germline V gene lookup returns CDR1 MDHEN and CDR2 SYDVKM. Trimming pared 5 bases from V and 0 bases from J, leaving 10 bases between. The CDR3 coding sequence is TGTGCCAGCAGTCCCACAGTGTACCAAGAGACCCAGTACTTC. This translates into CASSPTVYQETQYF. The variable domain in full, completed from reference TRBV28 and TRBJ2-5, reads DVKVTQSSRYLVKRTGEKVFLECVQDMDHENMFWYRQDPGLGLRLIYFSYDVKMKEKGDIPEGYSVSREKKERFSLILESASTNQTSMYLCASSPTVYQETQYFGPGTRLLVL.

The CDR3 loop reads CASSPTGNEAFF. The CDR3 DNA is TGTGCCAGCTCTCCAACAGGGAATGAAGCTTTCTTT. The chain combines TRBV18 with TRBJ1-1; D perhaps matches TRBD1 (6 bases). Germline values: CDR1 KGHSH, CDR2 LQKENI. Trimming removed 6 bases at V and 7 bases at J, with 12 bases between. The CDR3 spans 12 residues.

The chain combines TRBV15 with TRBJ2-3, with a weak D call TRBD2 (5 bases). Per the germline V gene, CDR1 is LNHNV and CDR2 is YYDKDF (reference sequence). V lost 0 bases and J lost 1, with 14 bases in between. This CDR3 region has 17 residues. In DNA form, the CDR3 reads TGTGCCACCAGCAGAGATCGGACTGCCCGGGGCACAGATACGCAGTATTTT. Translated: CATSRDRTARGTDTQYF. Complete variable domain (other parts from reference TRBV15 and TRBJ2-3): DAMVIQNPRYQVTQFGKPVTLSCSQTLNHNVMYWYQQKSSQAPKLLFHYYDKDFNNEADTPDNFQSRRPNTSFCFLDIRSPGLGDTAMYLCATSRDRTARGTDTQYFGPGTRLTVL.

J is TRBJ1-1 and V is TRBV21-1. TRBV21-1 is tagged as a pseudogene. The CDR3 contains 18 residues. The CDR3 nucleotides are TGTGCCATCTACAATCAACCCCCGCCTACCCTTTGGCGAGGTGAAGCTTTCTTT. Translated, it gives CAIYNQPPPTLWRGEAFF.

On this clone: The identical CDR3 is also encoded by other nucleotide sequences in the sample. This chain uses TRBV7-6 with TRBJ2-5; 16 bases map to TRBD2. This CDR3 contains 17 residues. Germline lookup yields CDR1 SGHVS and CDR2 FNYEAQ. With 5 bases clipped from V and 1 base from J, the junction kept 4 bases outside the gene matches. The CDR3 DNA reads as TGTGCCAGCAGCCTGGGACTAGCGGGAGGGGGCCAAGAGACCCAGTACTTC. It codes for CASSLGLAGGGQETQYF.